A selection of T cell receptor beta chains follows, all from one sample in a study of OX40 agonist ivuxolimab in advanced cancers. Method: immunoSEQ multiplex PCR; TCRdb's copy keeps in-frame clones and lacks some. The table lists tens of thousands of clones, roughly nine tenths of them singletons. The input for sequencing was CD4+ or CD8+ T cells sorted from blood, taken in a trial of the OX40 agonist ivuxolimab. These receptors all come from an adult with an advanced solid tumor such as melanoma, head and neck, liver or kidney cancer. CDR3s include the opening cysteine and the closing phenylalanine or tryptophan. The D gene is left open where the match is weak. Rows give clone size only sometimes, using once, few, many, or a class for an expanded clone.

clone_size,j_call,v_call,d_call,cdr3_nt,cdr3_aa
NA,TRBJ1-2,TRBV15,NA,TGTGCCACCAGCATGGCCAGGGAAGATATCCGCGGATATGGCTACACCTTC,CATSMAREDIRGYGYTF
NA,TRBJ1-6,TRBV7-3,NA,TGTGCCAGCAGTCGGACGGGTGAGGGGTCACCCCTCCACTTT,CASSRTGEGSPLHF
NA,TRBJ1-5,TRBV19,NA,TGTGCCAGTGGAGCGTCTTGGCAGCCCCAGCATTTT,CASGASWQPQHF
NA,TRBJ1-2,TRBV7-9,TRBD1,TGTGCCAGCAGCTATGGGACAGGGCAGGGTATTGGCTATGGCTACACCTTC,CASSYGTGQGIGYGYTF
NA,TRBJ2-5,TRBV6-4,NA,TGTGCCAGCAGTGATAGTGGCAGGCGCGAGGGGGAGACCCAGTACTTC,CASSDSGRREGETQYF
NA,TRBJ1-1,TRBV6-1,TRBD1,TGTGCCAGCAGTGTGTGGGGGGGACAGGGGGGAACTGAAGCTTTCTTT,CASSVWGGQGGTEAFF
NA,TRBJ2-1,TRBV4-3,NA,TGCGCCAGCAGCCGAGGTGCGGGGCCCTCGGATGAGCAGTTCTTC,CASSRGAGPSDEQFF
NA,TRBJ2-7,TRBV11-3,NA,TGTGCCAGCAGCCTCCGGGACGGCTCCTACGAGCAGTACTTC,CASSLRDGSYEQYF
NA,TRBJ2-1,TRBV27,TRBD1,TGTGCCAGCAGTCCATCTCAGGGGGTGGGCAATGAGCAGTTCTTC,CASSPSQGVGNEQFF
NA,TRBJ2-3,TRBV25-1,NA,TGTGCCAGCAGTGAATTGGAGGGATACTTGGATACGCAGTATTTT,CASSELEGYLDTQYF
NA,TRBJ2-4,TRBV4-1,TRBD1,TGCGCCAGCAGCCTGACTCAGGGACAGGGAGACATTCAGTACTTC,CASSLTQGQGDIQYF
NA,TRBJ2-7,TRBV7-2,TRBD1,TGTGCCAGCAGCTTCTTAAGACAGGGGGCTTACGAGCAGTACTTC,CASSFLRQGAYEQYF
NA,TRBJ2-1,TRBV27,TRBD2,TGTGCCAGCAGTCCTTCGGGACTAGCGGGAAGTGAGCAGTTCTTC,CASSPSGLAGSEQFF
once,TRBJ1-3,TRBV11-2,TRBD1,TGTGCCAGCAGCTCCGCACAGGGGGCTGGAAACACCATATATTTT,CASSSAQGAGNTIYF
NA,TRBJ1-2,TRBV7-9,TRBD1,TGTGCCAGCAGCTCCGGGACAGGGGTTGGCTACACCTTC,CASSSGTGVGYTF
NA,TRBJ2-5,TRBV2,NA,TGTGCCAGCAAGGATCTTCCGGGGGAGACCCAGTACTTC,CASKDLPGETQYF
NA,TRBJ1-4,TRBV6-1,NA,TGTGCCAGCAGCCGAGGGGTAGGGGGTAATGAAAAACTGTTTTTT,CASSRGVGGNEKLFF
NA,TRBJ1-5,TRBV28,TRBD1,TGTGCCAGCAGTGCCATGGACAGGGGCTTTGTTTTAAGCAATCAGCCCCAGCATTTT,CASSAMDRGFVLSNQPQHF
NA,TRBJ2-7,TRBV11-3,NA,TGTGCCAGCAGCCAGGACTCGGCCCACGAGCAGTACTTC,CASSQDSAHEQYF
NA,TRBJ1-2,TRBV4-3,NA,TGCGCCAGCAGCCAAGAGGCCGGAGGCTACACCTTC,CASSQEAGGYTF
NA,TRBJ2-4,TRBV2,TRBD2,TGTGCCAGCAGTCCGGGACTAGCGGTCCGTAACATTCAGTACTTC,CASSPGLAVRNIQYF
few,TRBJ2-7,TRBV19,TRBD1,TGTGCCAGTAGTGCCGGGACAGGGGACTACGAGCAGTACTTC,CASSAGTGDYEQYF
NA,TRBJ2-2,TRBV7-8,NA,TGTGCCAGCAGCTTAGACGGCACCGGGGAGCTGTTTTTT,CASSLDGTGELFF
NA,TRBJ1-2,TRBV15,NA,TGTGCCACCAGCAACTCCGAGGTACTACATGGCTACACCTTC,CATSNSEVLHGYTF
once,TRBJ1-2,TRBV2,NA,TGTGCCAGCAGTGGCGTGGCTTTAGCTAACTATGGCTACACCTTC,CASSGVALANYGYTF
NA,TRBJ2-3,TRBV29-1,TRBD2,TGCAGCGTGACAATCGGACTAGCGGGAGAGTATTTT,CSVTIGLAGEYF
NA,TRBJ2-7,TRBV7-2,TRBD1,TGTGCCAGCAAAAAACCCGGGACAGGGTACTACGAGCAGTACTTC,CASKKPGTGYYEQYF
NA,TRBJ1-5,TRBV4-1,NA,TGCGCCAGCAGCCCGAGACAGAGCAATCAGCCCCAGCATTTT,CASSPRQSNQPQHF
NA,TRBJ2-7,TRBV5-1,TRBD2,TGCGCCAGCAGCTTGGCGAGGGACTACCCCTCCTACGAGCAGTACTTC,CASSLARDYPSYEQYF
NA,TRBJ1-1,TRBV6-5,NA,TGTGCCAGCAGTCAGGGGAAGACTGAAGCTTTCTTT,CASSQGKTEAFF
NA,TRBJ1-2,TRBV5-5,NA,TGTGCCAGCAGCCCAAATCTTCTTCCGGGACTCAACTATGGCTACACCTTC,CASSPNLLPGLNYGYTF
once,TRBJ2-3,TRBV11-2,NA,TGTGCCAGCAGCTTAGATCGTCGTACGCAGTATTTT,CASSLDRRTQYF
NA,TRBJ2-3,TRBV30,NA,TGTGCCTGGCGTTGGGGTCGGACAGATACGCAGTATTTT,CAWRWGRTDTQYF
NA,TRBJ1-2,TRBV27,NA,TGTGCCAGCAGTCCCCTGGAGGGGATTTATGCCTACACCTTC,CASSPLEGIYAYTF
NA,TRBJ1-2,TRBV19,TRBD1,TGTGCCAGTAGTTCACCGGGACAGGGGGCCAACGACTATGGCTACACCTTC,CASSSPGQGANDYGYTF
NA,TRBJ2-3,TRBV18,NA,TGTGCCAGCTCACCCCTCGGTACTGGCACAGATACGCAGTATTTT,CASSPLGTGTDTQYF
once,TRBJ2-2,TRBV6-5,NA,TGTGCCAGCAGTCTCCCCCCAACGAACACCGGGGAGCTGTTTTTT,CASSLPPTNTGELFF
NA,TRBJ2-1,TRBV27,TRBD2,TGTGCCAGCAGTCCCCTAATCACACTAGCGGGAGATCGGGGCAATGAGCAGTTCTTC,CASSPLITLAGDRGNEQFF
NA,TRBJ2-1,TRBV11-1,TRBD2,TGTGCCAGCAGCTTCAAACTAGCGGGAGAGGGCAATGAGCAGTTCTTC,CASSFKLAGEGNEQFF
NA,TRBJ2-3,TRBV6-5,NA,TGTGCCAGCAGTTACTCCAGGGCAGTCACAGATACGCAGTATTTT,CASSYSRAVTDTQYF
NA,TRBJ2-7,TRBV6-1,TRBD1,TGTGCCAGCAGGGGACAGGGGGCTTCTTACGAGCAGTACTTC,CASRGQGASYEQYF
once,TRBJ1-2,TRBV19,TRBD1,TGTGCCAGTAGTATCCGGACAGGGAAGACTGGCTACACCTTC,CASSIRTGKTGYTF
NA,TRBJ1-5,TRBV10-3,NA,TGTGCCATCAGTGAAGAACGAAATCAGCCCCAGCATTTT,CAISEERNQPQHF
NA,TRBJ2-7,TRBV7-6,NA,TGTGCCAGCAGCTTAGATGCAGGGGGGTACGAGCAGTACTTC,CASSLDAGGYEQYF
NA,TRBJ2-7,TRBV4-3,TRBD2,TGCGCCAGCAGCCAAACTAGCGGACCCTACGAGCAGTACTTC,CASSQTSGPYEQYF
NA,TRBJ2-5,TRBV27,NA,TGTGCCAGCAGTTTACGCCCGTACCAAGAGACCCAGTACTTC,CASSLRPYQETQYF
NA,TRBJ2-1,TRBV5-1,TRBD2,TGCGCCAGCAGCTACCGGACTAGGGAAAACGTGGATGAGCAGTTCTTC,CASSYRTRENVDEQFF
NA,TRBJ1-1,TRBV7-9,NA,TGTGCCAGCGGCCCCCCCAGTGGAGTGAACACTGAAGCTTTCTTT,CASGPPSGVNTEAFF
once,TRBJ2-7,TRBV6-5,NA,TGTGCCAGCAGTGCCTACGAGCAGTACTTC,CASSAYEQYF
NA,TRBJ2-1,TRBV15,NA,TGTGCCACCAGCCGGGCGAAGAGCTCCTACAATGAGCAGTTCTTC,CATSRAKSSYNEQFF
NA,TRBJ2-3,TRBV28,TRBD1,TGTGCCAGCAGTTATCGGGACAGGGCCCCAACAGATACGCAGTATTTT,CASSYRDRAPTDTQYF
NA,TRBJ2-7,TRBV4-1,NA,TGCGCCAGCAGCCAAGGGCAGGCTGATTACGAGCAGTACTTC,CASSQGQADYEQYF
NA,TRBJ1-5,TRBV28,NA,TGTGCCAGCAGTTTACGGCAGGTCGGGGGCAATCAGCCCCAGCATTTT,CASSLRQVGGNQPQHF
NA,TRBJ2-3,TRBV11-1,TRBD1,TGTGCCAGCAGCCCAGACAGGGAACGGGCAGATACGCAGTATTTT,CASSPDRERADTQYF